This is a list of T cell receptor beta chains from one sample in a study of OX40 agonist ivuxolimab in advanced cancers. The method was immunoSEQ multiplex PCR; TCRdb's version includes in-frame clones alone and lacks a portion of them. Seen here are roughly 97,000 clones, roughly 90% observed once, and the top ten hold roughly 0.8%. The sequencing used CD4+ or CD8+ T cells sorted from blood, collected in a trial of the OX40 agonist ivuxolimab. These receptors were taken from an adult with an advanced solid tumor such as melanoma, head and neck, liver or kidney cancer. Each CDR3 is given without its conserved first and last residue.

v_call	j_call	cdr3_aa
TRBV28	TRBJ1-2	ASSFEDRVGDYGYT
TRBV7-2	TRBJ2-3	ASSLGLAGVSDTQY
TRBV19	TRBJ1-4	ASSIPGQSNEKLF
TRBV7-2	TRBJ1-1	ASSRDRGSNTEAF
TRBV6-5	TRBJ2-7	ASRQNYEQY
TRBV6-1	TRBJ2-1	ASRHRDRGSDEQF
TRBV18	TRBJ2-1	ASSPPSGFRNEQF
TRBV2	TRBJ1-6	ARRQGNSPLH
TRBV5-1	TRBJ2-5	ASSLARGVQETQY
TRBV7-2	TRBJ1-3	ASSGTPPASGNTIY
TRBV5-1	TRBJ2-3	ASSLARGGGTDTQY
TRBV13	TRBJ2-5	ASSLLSGTETQY
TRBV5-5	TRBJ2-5	ASSPQLAQGTQY
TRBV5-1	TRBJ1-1	ASSSPGRNTEAF
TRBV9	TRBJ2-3	ASSHRAGAPDTQY
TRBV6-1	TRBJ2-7	ASSGRQGVYEQY
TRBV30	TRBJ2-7	AWRALGGSGYEQY
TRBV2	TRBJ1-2	ASGTGLTYGYT
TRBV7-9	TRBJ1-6	ASSLGSGWDNSPLH
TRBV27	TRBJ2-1	ASSSPGLAGGLQF
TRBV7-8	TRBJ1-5	ASSLQINQPQH
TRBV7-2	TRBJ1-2	ASSSDAQGKYGYT
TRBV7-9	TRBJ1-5	ASSLEGLPDQPQH
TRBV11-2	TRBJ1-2	ASSLGRGRGNYGYT
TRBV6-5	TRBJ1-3	ASRRNDRAGNTIY
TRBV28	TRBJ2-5	ASARAQRGVQETQY
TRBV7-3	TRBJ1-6	ASSPDRANSPLH
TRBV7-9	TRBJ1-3	ASSLGQPGDTIY
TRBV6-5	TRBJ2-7	ASSYRQGYEQY